This note documents a single TCR beta chain sequence. The CDR3 does not end in the conserved phenylalanine or tryptophan, so this is likely a read error. Other DNA sequences in this sample translate to the same CDR3. The sample is drawn from a study of metastatic and nonmetastatic thyroid tumors. TCRdb re-analyzed the PCR reads through MiXCR. The sample shows about 25,000 clones, roughly 21% of them seen only once. Nobody among the patients had been given any treatment before thyroid surgery. This TCR was recovered from a male donor with papillary thyroid cancer or a benign thyroid nodule (not recorded which). Some clones in this sample may be carry-over from other donors' samples. Sample: blood.

CDR3 bases: TGCGCCAGCAGTCAGGGAGTCTCTGGGGCCAACGTACTGACTTCC. This sequence encodes CASSQGVSGANVLTS. The J gene is TRBJ2-6, the V gene TRBV5-1; perhaps D is TRBD1 or TRBD2 (5 bases each). The CDR3 consists of 15 residues. Germline CDR1 SGHRS, CDR2 YFSETQ.